Each of the 5 T cell receptor beta chains below was sequenced from the same sample in a study of blood T cell repertoires in COVID-19. Produced via immunoSEQ multiplex PCR; TCRdb's table is partial and in-frame only. The sample records some 220,000 clones, nearly 85% being singletons. The specimen was peripheral blood. The receptors shown here come from a human donor in a cohort sampled during active COVID-19.

Only one count was recorded for this clone. The gene calls are TRBV30 and TRBJ2-2; possibly TRBD1 for D (6 bases). This CDR3 is built from 14 residues. Trimming took off 0 bases at V and 6 bases at J, with 11 bases between the two ends. Germline CDR1 and CDR2: GTSNPN and SVGIG (reference sequence). The CDR3 nucleotides read TGTGCCTGGAGTGTAGGGAACAGGGCCGGGGAGCTGTTTTTT. It encodes CAWSVGNRAGELFF.

The gene calls are TRBV24-1 and TRBJ2-5; TRBD2 matches at 9 bases. V shed 4 bases and J 5 bases; nucleotides not matched to a gene: 7. CDR3 size: 15 residues. Germline V gene sequence: CDR1 KGHDR, CDR2 SFDVKD. As DNA, the CDR3 is TGTGCCACCAGTGACCCGGGACTAGCCGGGGAGACCCAGTACTTC. Translating it yields CATSDPGLAGETQYF.

This CDR3 is CASRPGLAGGPETQYF. The CDR3 nucleotides read TGTGCCAGTAGGCCTGGACTAGCGGGAGGTCCAGAGACCCAGTACTTC. The V and J genes are TRBV19 and TRBJ2-5; 14 nucleotides line up with TRBD2. Germline values: CDR1 LNHDA, CDR2 SQIVND (reference sequence). The trim removed 6 bases at V and 4 bases at J, leaving 7 bases unmatched. This CDR3 contains 16 residues.

The chain is built from TRBV24-1 and TRBJ2-1; the D is unclear. This CDR3 is built from 11 residues. The germline V gene has CDR1 KGHDR and CDR2 SFDVKD. Trimming stripped 5 bases from V and 9 bases from J, with 7 bases between. The CDR3 bases are TGTGCCACCAGTGGCTTCGGTGAGCAGTTCTTC. This gives the protein CATSGFGEQFF.

This clone was seen a handful of times. The chain carries TRBV7-3 and TRBJ2-3, with a weak D call TRBD2 (6 bases). The CDR3 loop spans 16 amino acids. The germline gives CDR1 SGHTA, CDR2 FQGTGA. The V gene lost 5 bases and the J gene lost 2 bases, with 17 bases spanning the gap. The CDR3 DNA reads TGTGCCAGCAGCCCCAGGGTAGCGGCAGACACAGATACGCAGTATTTT. It yields the protein CASSPRVAADTDTQYF.